These 14 T cell receptor beta chains originate from one sample sequenced in a study of shared clonotypes between healthy human individuals. Some clones are missing from TCRdb's copy, which holds only in-frame ones; the method was immunoSEQ multiplex PCR. The data contain 2.5 million or so clones, around 94% of them singletons. Sequencing was done on a sample of naive CD4+ T cells sorted from blood. Subset defined: CD45RA+ positively selected. The receptors originated from a man younger than 30 in good health.

V usage is TRBV5-1 and J usage is TRBJ1-1; no firm D call. With 5 bases removed from V and 1 base from J, the gap between germline ends came to 9 bases. Per the germline V gene, CDR1 is SGHRS and CDR2 is YFSETQ. The CDR3 consists of 13 residues. The CDR3 sequence is CASRRYENTEAFF. The CDR3 DNA is TGCGCCAGCAGGCGATACGAGAACACTGAAGCTTTCTTT.

J is TRBJ2-3 and V is TRBV2, with 13 bases aligning to TRBD2. This CDR3 has 17 amino acids. V dropped 4 bases and J dropped 4; count of bases not matched to a gene: 8. Germline assignment: CDR1 SNHLY and CDR2 FYNNEI. The CDR3 loop reads CASSVFRTSGGADTQYF. CDR3 DNA: TGTGCCAGCAGTGTATTTCGGACTAGCGGGGGTGCAGATACGCAGTATTTT. The full variable domain, rest sourced from reference TRBV2 and TRBJ2-3, is EPEVTQTPSHQVTQMGQEVILRCVPISNHLYFYWYRQILGQKVEFLVSFYNNEISEKSEIFDDQFSVERPDGSNFTLKIRSTKLEDSAMYFCASSVFRTSGGADTQYFGPGTRLTVL.

J is TRBJ2-7 and V is TRBV18, with 9 bases identical to TRBD1. The J segment lost 3 bases and the V segment lost 6 bases, leaving 9 bases of the junction unmatched. This CDR3 has 15 residues. Germline V gene data show CDR1 as KGHSH and CDR2 as LQKENI. Written as DNA, the CDR3 is TGTGCCAGCTCTCCCACCCGGGACAGGGACTACGAGCAGTACTTC. It encodes CASSPTRDRDYEQYF.

The CDR3 loop is CASSQGSYSNQPQHF. The CDR3 DNA follows: TGTGCCAGCAGCCAAGGGTCCTATAGCAATCAGCCCCAGCATTTT. The chain has TRBV28 and TRBJ1-5; D is undetermined. The V gene's germline CDR1 is MDHEN and CDR2 SYDVKM. Trimming stripped 6 bases from V and 0 bases from J, with 12 bases between. The CDR3 sequence is 15 residues long.

The chain combines TRBV2 with TRBJ2-7, with D hard to call. Germline values: CDR1 SNHLY, CDR2 FYNNEI. The CDR3 runs 12 residues. V lost 5 bases to trimming and J lost 4 bases, with 9 bases between them. The CDR3, as DNA: TGTGCCAGCAGTTCAGGTAGTTACGAGCAGTACTTC. Its translation: CASSSGSYEQYF.

The chain joins TRBV11-3 to TRBJ2-3; D is perhaps TRBD1 (6 bases). V was trimmed by 5 bases and J by 6 bases, leaving 12 bases between them. Germline CDR1 SGHNT, CDR2 YENEEA. The CDR3 length is 13 residues. The CDR3 DNA follows: TGTGCCAGCAGCCCAGGGGCATCTGATACGCAGTATTTT. Residues: CASSPGASDTQYF.

V usage is TRBV14 and J usage is TRBJ2-3; TRBD1 might be the D (5 bases). The CDR3 length is 17 residues. V lost 4 bases, J lost 5 bases, and 22 bases lay in between. Germline V gene sequence: CDR1 SGHDN, CDR2 FVKESK. The CDR3, as DNA: TGTGCCAGCAGCCCCGGAAAGGGGCCCCTTTGGGTAGATACGCAGTATTTT. It is translated as CASSPGKGPLWVDTQYF.

The gene calls are TRBV10-2 and TRBJ2-5, with 12 bases matching TRBD2. Losses at the gene ends were 0 bases for V and 3 bases for J; bases not matched to a gene: 5. From germline, CDR1 is WSHSY and CDR2 SAAADI. The length of the CDR3 is 17 residues. CDR3 sequence (DNA): TGCGCCAGCAGTGAGTCGTTACTAGCGGGAGGAGAAGAGACCCAGTACTTC. Translation gives CASSESLLAGGEETQYF.

This sequence joins TRBV7-8 and TRBJ2-3, with TRBD1 matching 7 bases. J gave up 2 bases and V 3 bases, and 5 bases lay outside the gene matches. The CDR3 is made up of 15 amino acids. Germline values: CDR1 SGHVS, CDR2 FQNEAQ. For the CDR3, the DNA is TGTGCCAGCAGCTTTCATGGACAGGACACAGATACGCAGTATTTT. Translation: CASSFHGQDTDTQYF. The full variable domain, completed using reference TRBV7-8 and TRBJ2-3, is GAGVSQSPRYKVAKRGQDVALRCDPISGHVSLFWYQQALGQGPEFLTYFQNEAQLDKSGLPSDRFFAERPEGSVSTLKIQRTQQEDSAVYLCASSFHGQDTDTQYFGPGTRLTVL.

The V and J genes are TRBV6-5 and TRBJ2-2; 8 bases line up with TRBD2. CDR1 and CDR2 (germline): MNHEY, SVGAGI. CDR3 size: 15 residues. The ends lost 2 bases at V and 4 bases at J; junction bases unmatched: 3. This chain's CDR3 is CASSYPGGATGELFF. The CDR3 DNA follows: TGTGCCAGCAGTTACCCGGGGGGGGCCACCGGGGAGCTGTTTTTT.

In its sample, this clone was seen once. The chain uses TRBV6-5 and TRBJ1-2, with TRBD1 identical over 8 bases. The CDR3 extends over 15 amino acids. Germline CDR1 MNHEY, CDR2 SVGAGI. J lost 6 bases, V lost 8 bases, and 14 bases had no gene match. The CDR3 coding sequence is TGTGCCAGCGCCCGCTTCGTGGACAGGGTCAATGGCTACACCTTC. Translated: CASARFVDRVNGYTF.

As concerns this clone: Other nucleotide sequences from this sample produce the same CDR3. V usage is TRBV10-2 and J usage is TRBJ1-1; maybe TRBD1 (5 bases). V was trimmed by 2 bases and J by 4 bases, leaving 8 bases between them. Germline V gene data show CDR1 as WSHSY and CDR2 as SAAADI. The CDR3 is 13 amino acids. The chain's CDR3 is CASSEQGSTEAFF. The CDR3 nucleotides read TGCGCCAGCAGTGAGCAGGGATCCACTGAAGCTTTCTTT.

The sample holds one count of this clone. The rearrangement joins TRBV4-1 to TRBJ2-5; perhaps TRBD2 as D (5 bases). Looked up from germline, CDR1 is MGHRA and CDR2 is YSYEKL. The CDR3 extends over 14 amino acids. The V end was cut by 1 base, the J end by 5 bases, with 11 bases between. The CDR3: CASSQAGSPETQYF. DNA of the CDR3: TGCGCCAGCAGCCAAGCGGGATCCCCGGAGACCCAGTACTTC.

The rearrangement uses TRBV11-2 and TRBJ2-7; TRBD1 matches at 7 bases. This CDR3 contains 15 residues. The germline gives CDR1 SGHAT, CDR2 FQNNGV. After removal of 3 bases from V and 2 bases from J, the junction contained 7 bases not matched to a gene. The CDR3 reads CASSLRDSTTYEQYF. CDR3 sequence (DNA): TGTGCCAGCAGCTTGAGGGACAGTACAACCTACGAGCAGTACTTC.